Listed below are T cell receptor beta chains from one sample, sequenced in a study of cytomegalovirus exposure and HLA in healthy donors. Some clones are missing from TCRdb's copy, which holds only in-frame ones; the method was immunoSEQ multiplex PCR. This sample carries 150,000 to 200,000 clones, about 90% of them seen once, and the ten largest clones take around 3.8%. Sequencing input: PBMCs. The source of these receptors is a man between 18 and 35 years old in good health and CMV-seropositive. Both conserved end residues are part of each CDR3. D genes are given only for firm matches. The size entry is marked missing in some rows and otherwise reads once, few, many or a size class.

CDR3 length | D gene | J gene | V gene | clone size | CDR3 DNA | CDR3 protein
15 | - | TRBJ2-7 | TRBV27 | - | TGTGCCAGCAGTTTTGGCAGGGTAGCCTCCTACGAGCAGTACTTC | CASSFGRVASYEQYF
14 | TRBD1 | TRBJ1-5 | TRBV5-6 | once | TGTGCCAGCAGCTTCCAACAGGGGAATCAGCCCCAGCATTTT | CASSFQQGNQPQHF
15 | TRBD2 | TRBJ2-7 | TRBV6-1 | - | TGTGCCAGCAGTGAGGATGGGAGGGCCGCCTACGAGCAGTACTTC | CASSEDGRAAYEQYF
15 | TRBD1 | TRBJ2-7 | TRBV28 | - | TGTGCCAGCAGTTTTTACCGGGACAGGGTCTACGAGCAGTACTTC | CASSFYRDRVYEQYF
13 | TRBD1 | TRBJ2-1 | TRBV7-9 | - | TGTGCCAGCAGCTATCCCGGGACAGGGAGGCAGTTCTTC | CASSYPGTGRQFF
21 | - | TRBJ2-7 | TRBV12-5 | - | TGTGCTAGTGGTTTGGTACCCCTTATATCGTGGGGGGGGGCGGTCTCCTACGAGCAGTACTTC | CASGLVPLISWGGAVSYEQYF
12 | TRBD2 | TRBJ2-7 | TRBV19 | - | TGTGCCTGCGCAGCGGGAGCCTACGAGCAGTACTTC | CACAAGAYEQYF
13 | - | TRBJ1-1 | TRBV30 | few | TGTGCCTGGAGCACACAGGGGAACACTGAAGCTTTCTTT | CAWSTQGNTEAFF
12 | - | TRBJ1-4 | TRBV2 | - | TGTGCCAGCACCAGGCCTAATGAAAAACTGTTTTTT | CASTRPNEKLFF
15 | TRBD1 | TRBJ2-2 | TRBV19 | - | TGTGCCAGTAGTATCGCAGGGGGCGGCACCGGGGAGCTGTTTTTT | CASSIAGGGTGELFF
13 | - | TRBJ2-5 | TRBV27 | - | TGTGCCAGCAGTTTTAACGGGGTGGAGACCCAGTACTTC | CASSFNGVETQYF
18 | TRBD1 | TRBJ2-5 | TRBV28 | - | TGTGCCAGCAGTTCTCAACCGGGACAGGGACGGATTCAAGAGACCCAGTACTTC | CASSSQPGQGRIQETQYF
14 | TRBD2 | TRBJ2-7 | TRBV7-2 | - | TGTGCCAGCAGCCCGGGACTAGATGGCTCCGAGCAGTACTTC | CASSPGLDGSEQYF
15 | - | TRBJ2-4 | TRBV2 | - | TGTGCCATAGCGGTTACTAGGCTAGCCAAAAACATTCAGTACTTC | CAIAVTRLAKNIQYF
12 | - | TRBJ1-2 | TRBV10-3 | - | TGTGCCATCAGTGAGGGCGGCTATGGCTACACCTTC | CAISEGGYGYTF
16 | TRBD2 | TRBJ2-1 | TRBV4-1 | - | TGCGCCAGCAGCCAAGAAAGGATAGCGGGAGGCAATGAGCAGTTCTTC | CASSQERIAGGNEQFF
11 | - | TRBJ1-1 | TRBV7-2 | - | TGTGCCAGCAGCTTCAGAACTGAAGCTTTCTTT | CASSFRTEAFF
13 | - | TRBJ2-7 | TRBV19 | - | TGTGCCAGTAGTTTAAAACAGGCTTACGAGCAGTACTTC | CASSLKQAYEQYF
13 | - | TRBJ2-7 | TRBV6-1 | - | TGTGCCAGCAGTCCCCGGGGGTACTACGAGCAGTACTTC | CASSPRGYYEQYF
14 | TRBD1 | TRBJ1-4 | TRBV7-8 | - | TGTGCCAGCAGTTCTCAGGGGGCAGGGGAAAAACTGTTTTTT | CASSSQGAGEKLFF
14 | - | TRBJ1-5 | TRBV5-1 | - | TGCGCCAGCAGCCGGACAGATAGCAATCAGCCCCAGCATTTT | CASSRTDSNQPQHF
14 | TRBD1 | TRBJ2-7 | TRBV11-3 | - | TGTGCCAGCAGCTCTCGGGACAGGACATACGAGCAGTACTTC | CASSSRDRTYEQYF
15 | TRBD2 | TRBJ2-7 | TRBV27 | - | TGTGCCAGCAGTTTAAATAGCGGGACTACCTACGAGCAGTACTTC | CASSLNSGTTYEQYF
16 | TRBD2 | TRBJ2-1 | TRBV6-4 | - | TGTGCCAGCAGTGAGGCGGGAGACTTCACTTACAATGAGCAGTTCTTC | CASSEAGDFTYNEQFF
17 | TRBD2 | TRBJ2-2 | TRBV5-6 | - | TGTGCCAGCAGCTTGTTTAGCGGGAGGCCCTGGGTCGGGGAGCTGTTTTTT | CASSLFSGRPWVGELFF
15 | TRBD1 | TRBJ2-2 | TRBV27 | - | TGTGCCAGCAGTCCCGGGACAGGGGGTGACGGGGAGCTGTTTTTT | CASSPGTGGDGELFF
15 | TRBD2 | TRBJ2-1 | TRBV5-1 | few | TGCGCCAGCAGCTCCGGGACTAGCGTTATCGATGAGCAGTTCTTC | CASSSGTSVIDEQFF
17 | - | TRBJ1-1 | TRBV19 | - | TGTGCCAGTAGTATCGGTCTGGACAGCGTTATGAACACTGAAGCTTTCTTT | CASSIGLDSVMNTEAFF
16 | TRBD2 | TRBJ2-7 | TRBV12-5 | - | TGTGCTAGTGGTTTGTCAATAGCGGGAGGGCCCTACGAGCAGTACTTC | CASGLSIAGGPYEQYF
15 | TRBD2 | TRBJ2-1 | TRBV18 | - | TGTGCCAGCTCATTTTTTAGCGGGAGCTACAATGAGCAGTTCTTC | CASSFFSGSYNEQFF
15 | - | TRBJ2-3 | TRBV7-6 | - | TGTGCCAGCAGCTCCTCATCCCCCGGGTGGGATACGCAGTATTTT | CASSSSSPGWDTQYF
12 | TRBD2 | TRBJ2-1 | TRBV28 | - | TGTGCCACACAAGACCCTAGCGGGAGTGAATTCTTC | CATQDPSGSEFF
11 | - | TRBJ2-3 | TRBV7-9 | - | TGTGCGGCAGGGATAATAGATACGCAGTATTTT | CAAGIIDTQYF
13 | - | TRBJ2-7 | TRBV19 | once | TGTGCCAGTAGTATTTTAGGGGGCTACGAGCAGTACTTC | CASSILGGYEQYF
14 | TRBD1 | TRBJ2-1 | TRBV5-1 | - | TGCGCCAGCAGCGGGGGGACAGGAGAGAATGAGCAGTTCTTC | CASSGGTGENEQFF
13 | - | TRBJ1-2 | TRBV27 | - | TGTGCCAGCAGTTTATCGGGCAACTATGGCTACACCTTC | CASSLSGNYGYTF
15 | - | TRBJ2-7 | TRBV25-1 | - | TGTGCCAGCAGTGCTCCACGGGACAACTCCTACGAGCAGTACTTC | CASSAPRDNSYEQYF
16 | TRBD2 | TRBJ2-7 | TRBV19 | - | TGTGCCAGTAGTATAGGATCTAGCGGGTTCTCCTACGAGCAGTACTTC | CASSIGSSGFSYEQYF
14 | - | TRBJ1-2 | TRBV10-1 | - | TGCGCCAGCAGTGAATCAGGAGGGTACTATGGCTACACCTTC | CASSESGGYYGYTF
15 | TRBD2 | TRBJ2-7 | TRBV7-6 | - | TGTGCCAGCAGCTTTAGCGGGACTACTCCTCACGAGCAGTACTTC | CASSFSGTTPHEQYF
10 | - | TRBJ2-5 | TRBV6-1 | - | TGTGCCAGCAGTGTACGGGAGCAGTACTTC | CASSVREQYF
15 | TRBD2 | TRBJ2-5 | TRBV6-4 | - | TGTGCCAGCAGTGACTCGACTAGCGGAGAAGAGACCCAGTACTTC | CASSDSTSGEETQYF
15 | TRBD2 | TRBJ2-2 | TRBV19 | few | TGTGCTACGTCTGTCCTAGCGGTAACTGGCGGGGAGCTGTTTTTT | CATSVLAVTGGELFF
13 | - | TRBJ2-1 | TRBV6-5 | - | TGTGCCAGCAGTCCAGCGGTTGGGAATGAGCAGTTCTTC | CASSPAVGNEQFF
16 | TRBD1 | TRBJ2-7 | TRBV5-1 | - | TGCGCCAGCAGAAAGATGAAGGGACAGGGCGTAAACGAGCAGTACTTC | CASRKMKGQGVNEQYF
14 | - | TRBJ1-3 | TRBV11-3 | - | TGTGCCAGCAGCCACAGAGCATTTCCAAACACCATATATTTT | CASSHRAFPNTIYF
17 | TRBD2 | TRBJ2-1 | TRBV14 | - | TGTGCCAGCAGCCAATCAGCGGGAGGTCTTACCTACAATGAGCAGTTCTTC | CASSQSAGGLTYNEQFF
13 | - | TRBJ1-2 | TRBV28 | - | TGTGCCAGCAGTTTAGGACAGAGATATGGCTACACCTTC | CASSLGQRYGYTF
13 | - | TRBJ1-1 | TRBV28 | - | TGTGCCAGCAGTGTCAATCTAGACACTGAAGCTTTCTTT | CASSVNLDTEAFF
13 | TRBD1 | TRBJ2-3 | TRBV18 | - | TGTGCCAGCTCACCTCGACAGGGAGATACGCAGTATTTT | CASSPRQGDTQYF